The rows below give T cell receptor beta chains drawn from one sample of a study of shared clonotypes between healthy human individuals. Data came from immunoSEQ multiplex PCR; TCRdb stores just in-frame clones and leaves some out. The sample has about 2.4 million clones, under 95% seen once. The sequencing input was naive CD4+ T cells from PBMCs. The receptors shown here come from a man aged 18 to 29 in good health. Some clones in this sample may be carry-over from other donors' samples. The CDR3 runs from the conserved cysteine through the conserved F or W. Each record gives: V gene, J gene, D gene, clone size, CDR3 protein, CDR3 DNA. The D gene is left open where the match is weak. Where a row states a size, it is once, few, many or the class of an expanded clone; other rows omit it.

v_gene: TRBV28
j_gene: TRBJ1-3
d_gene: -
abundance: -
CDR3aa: CASSLRSFGNTIYF
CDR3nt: TGTGCCAGCAGTTTACGCAGTTTTGGAAACACCATATATTTT

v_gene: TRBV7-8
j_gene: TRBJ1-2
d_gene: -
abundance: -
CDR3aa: CASSSLRLQRGDGYTF
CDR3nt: TGTGCCAGCAGCTCCCTACGACTCCAACGAGGCGATGGCTACACCTTC

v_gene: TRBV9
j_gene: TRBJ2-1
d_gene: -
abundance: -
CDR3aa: CASSQPGGTGRTNEQFF
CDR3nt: TGTGCCAGCAGCCAACCGGGGGGGACAGGGAGAACGAATGAGCAGTTCTTC

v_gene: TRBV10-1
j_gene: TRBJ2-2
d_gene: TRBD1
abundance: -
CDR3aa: CASRPGQGDTGELFF
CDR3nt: TGCGCCAGCAGGCCGGGACAGGGGGACACCGGGGAGCTGTTTTTT

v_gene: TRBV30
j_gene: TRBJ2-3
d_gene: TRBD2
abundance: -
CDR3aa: CAWSVPGGLLPGGDTQYF
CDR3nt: TGTGCCTGGAGTGTACCCGGGGGGCTGCTCCCGGGGGGGGACACGCAGTATTTT

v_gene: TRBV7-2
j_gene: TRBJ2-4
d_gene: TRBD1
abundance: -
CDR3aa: CASSPRQGTWDF
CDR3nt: TGTGCCAGCAGCCCCCGACAGGGCACATGGGACTTC

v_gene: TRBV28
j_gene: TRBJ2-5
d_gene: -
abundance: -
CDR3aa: CASSLARGGETQYF
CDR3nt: TGTGCCAGCAGTTTAGCCAGGGGTGGAGAGACCCAGTACTTC

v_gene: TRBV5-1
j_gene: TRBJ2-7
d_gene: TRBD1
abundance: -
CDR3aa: CASSWGTGMDEQYF
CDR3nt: TGCGCCAGCAGCTGGGGGACAGGGATGGACGAGCAGTACTTC

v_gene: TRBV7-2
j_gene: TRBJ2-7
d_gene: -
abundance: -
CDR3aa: CASSLRSGFNEQYF
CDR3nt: TGTGCCAGCAGCTTACGGTCAGGGTTCAACGAGCAGTACTTC

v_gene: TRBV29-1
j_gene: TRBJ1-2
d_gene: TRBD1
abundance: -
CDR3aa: CSVVGTGSSYGYTF
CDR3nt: TGCAGCGTTGTGGGGACAGGAAGTTCCTATGGCTACACCTTC

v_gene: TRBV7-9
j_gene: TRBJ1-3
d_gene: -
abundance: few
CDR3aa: CASSLGRATGNTIYF
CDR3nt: TGTGCCAGCAGCTTGGGTAGGGCCACTGGAAACACCATATATTTT

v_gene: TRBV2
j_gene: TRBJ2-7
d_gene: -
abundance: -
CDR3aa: CASSETGPYEQYF
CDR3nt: TGTGCCAGCAGTGAGACAGGACCCTACGAGCAGTACTTC

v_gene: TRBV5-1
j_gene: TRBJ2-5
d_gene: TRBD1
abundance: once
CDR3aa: CASSSGTANEETQYF
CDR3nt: TGCGCCAGCAGCTCGGGGACAGCGAATGAAGAGACCCAGTACTTC

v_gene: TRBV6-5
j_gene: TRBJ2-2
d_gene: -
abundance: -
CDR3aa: CASRRLDSNTGELFF
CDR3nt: TGTGCCAGCAGGCGCCTCGACAGTAACACCGGGGAGCTGTTTTTT

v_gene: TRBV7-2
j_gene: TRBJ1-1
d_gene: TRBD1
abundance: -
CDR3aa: CASSTYTGGEAFF
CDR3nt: TGTGCCAGCAGCACTTACACAGGGGGTGAAGCTTTCTTT

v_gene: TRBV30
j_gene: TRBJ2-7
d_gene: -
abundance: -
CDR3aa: CAWSVRTGPSSYEQYF
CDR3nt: TGTGCCTGGAGTGTACGTACGGGGCCTAGCTCCTACGAGCAGTACTTC

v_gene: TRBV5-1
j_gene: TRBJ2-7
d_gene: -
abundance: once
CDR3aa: CASSAAKGIPYEQYF
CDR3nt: TGCGCCAGCAGCGCTGCTAAAGGGATTCCCTACGAGCAGTACTTC

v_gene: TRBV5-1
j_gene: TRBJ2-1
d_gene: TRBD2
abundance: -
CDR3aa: CASSPIPESAGGSYNEQFF
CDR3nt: TGCGCCAGCAGCCCCATCCCCGAGTCAGCGGGAGGATCCTACAATGAGCAGTTCTTC

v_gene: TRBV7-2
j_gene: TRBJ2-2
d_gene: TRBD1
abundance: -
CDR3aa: CASSLYRTGLSGELFF
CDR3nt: TGTGCCAGCAGCTTATACCGGACAGGGTTATCCGGGGAGCTGTTTTTT

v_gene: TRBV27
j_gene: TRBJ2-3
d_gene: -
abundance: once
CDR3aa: CASRILTTGGTQYF
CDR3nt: TGTGCCAGCAGGATACTAACGACAGGAGGGACGCAGTATTTT

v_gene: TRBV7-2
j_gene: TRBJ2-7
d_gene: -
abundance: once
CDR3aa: CASSLAYVVHTYEQYF
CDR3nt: TGTGCCAGCAGCTTAGCGTACGTCGTACACACGTACGAGCAGTACTTC

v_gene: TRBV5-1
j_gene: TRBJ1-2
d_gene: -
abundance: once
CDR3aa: CASSSSGQTGYTF
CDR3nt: TGCGCCAGCAGCTCGTCAGGACAGACTGGCTACACCTTC

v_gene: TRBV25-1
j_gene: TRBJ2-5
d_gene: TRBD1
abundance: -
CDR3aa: CASSGPYRGRGTQYF
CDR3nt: TGTGCCAGCAGTGGGCCCTACAGGGGGCGGGGGACCCAGTACTTC

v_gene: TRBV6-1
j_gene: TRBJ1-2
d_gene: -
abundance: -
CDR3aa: CASSQVQGSYGYTF
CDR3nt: TGTGCCAGCAGTCAAGTCCAGGGTAGTTATGGCTACACCTTC

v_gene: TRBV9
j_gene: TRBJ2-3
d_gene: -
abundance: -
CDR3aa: CASSVQGTPSTDTQYF
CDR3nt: TGTGCCAGCAGCGTACAGGGGACACCTAGCACAGATACGCAGTATTTT

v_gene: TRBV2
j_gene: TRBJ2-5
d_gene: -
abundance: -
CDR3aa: CASSEMPPGQYF
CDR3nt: TGTGCCAGCAGTGAAATGCCACCGGGGCAGTACTTC

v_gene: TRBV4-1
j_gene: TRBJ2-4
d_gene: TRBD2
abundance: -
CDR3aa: CASSQDGGVNIQYF
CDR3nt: TGCGCCAGCAGCCAAGATGGGGGGGTAAACATTCAGTACTTC

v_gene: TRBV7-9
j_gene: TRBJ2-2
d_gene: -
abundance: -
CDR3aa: CASSFGPSPGELFF
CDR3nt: TGTGCCAGCAGCTTTGGACCTTCCCCGGGGGAGCTGTTTTTT

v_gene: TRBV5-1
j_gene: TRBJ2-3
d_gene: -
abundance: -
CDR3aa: CASSLRGSPGGTDTQYF
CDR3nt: TGCGCCAGCAGCCTGCGCGGGTCACCTGGGGGCACAGATACGCAGTATTTT

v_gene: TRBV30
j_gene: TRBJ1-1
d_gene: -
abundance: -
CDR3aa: CAWSVRWVGAFF
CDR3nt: TGTGCCTGGAGTGTACGGTGGGTCGGCGCTTTCTTT

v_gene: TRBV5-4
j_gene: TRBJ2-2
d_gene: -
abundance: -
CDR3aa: CASSWLSGANTGELFF
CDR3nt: TGTGCCAGCAGCTGGCTAAGCGGAGCGAACACCGGGGAGCTGTTTTTT

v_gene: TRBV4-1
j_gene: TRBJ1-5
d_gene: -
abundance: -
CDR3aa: CASSQEWQPSNQPQHF
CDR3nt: TGCGCCAGCAGCCAAGAATGGCAGCCGAGCAATCAGCCCCAGCATTTT

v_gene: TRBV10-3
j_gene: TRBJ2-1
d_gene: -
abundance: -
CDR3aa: CAISEGNLEQFF
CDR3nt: TGTGCCATCAGTGAGGGGAACCTAGAGCAGTTCTTC

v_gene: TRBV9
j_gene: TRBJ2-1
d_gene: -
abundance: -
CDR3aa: CASSRDGSSYNEQFF
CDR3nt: TGTGCCAGCAGCAGGGACGGAAGCTCCTACAATGAGCAGTTCTTC

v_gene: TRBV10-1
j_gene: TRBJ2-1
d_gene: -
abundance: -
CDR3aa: CASSPLAASYNEQFF
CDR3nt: TGCGCCAGCAGCCCCTTGGCGGCCTCCTACAATGAGCAGTTCTTC

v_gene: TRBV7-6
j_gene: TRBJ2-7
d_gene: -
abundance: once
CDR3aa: CASSLAAGTRVYEQYF
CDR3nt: TGTGCCAGCAGCTTAGCGGCGGGAACGCGAGTTTACGAGCAGTACTTC

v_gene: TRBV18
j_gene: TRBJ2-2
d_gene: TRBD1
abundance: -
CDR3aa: CASSPYRGSNTGELFF
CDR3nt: TGTGCCAGCTCACCCTACAGGGGTTCGAACACCGGGGAGCTGTTTTTT

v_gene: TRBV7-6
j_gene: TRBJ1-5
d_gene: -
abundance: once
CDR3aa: CASSQGHSGSNQPQHF
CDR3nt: TGTGCCAGCAGCCAAGGACACAGCGGGAGCAATCAGCCCCAGCATTTT

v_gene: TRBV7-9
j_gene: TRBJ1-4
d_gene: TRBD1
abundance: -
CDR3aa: CASSPRQGGEKLFF
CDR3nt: TGTGCCAGCAGCCCCAGACAGGGTGGGGAAAAACTGTTTTTT

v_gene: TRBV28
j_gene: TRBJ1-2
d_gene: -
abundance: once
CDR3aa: CASSLGLSNYGYTF
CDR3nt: TGTGCCAGCAGCCTGGGACTCTCTAACTATGGCTACACCTTC

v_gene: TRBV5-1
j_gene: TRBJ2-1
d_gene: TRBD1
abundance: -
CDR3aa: CASWEGGVHNEQFF
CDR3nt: TGCGCCAGCTGGGAAGGGGGCGTCCACAATGAGCAGTTCTTC

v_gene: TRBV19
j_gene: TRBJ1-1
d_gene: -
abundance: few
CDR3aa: CASSELGGNTEAFF
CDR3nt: TGTGCCAGTAGTGAGCTCGGGGGGAACACTGAAGCTTTCTTT

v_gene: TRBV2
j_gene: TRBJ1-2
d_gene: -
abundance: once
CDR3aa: CASSPAYGYTF
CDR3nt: TGTGCCAGCAGTCCGGCCTATGGCTACACCTTC

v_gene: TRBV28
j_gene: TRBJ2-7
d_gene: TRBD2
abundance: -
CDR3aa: CASSSPAGDKQYF
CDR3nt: TGTGCCAGCAGTTCCCCCGCGGGAGACAAGCAGTACTTC

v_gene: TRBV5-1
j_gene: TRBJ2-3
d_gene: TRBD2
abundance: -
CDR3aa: CASSYQGLAGLTDTQYF
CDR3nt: TGCGCCAGCAGCTACCAGGGACTAGCGGGCCTCACAGATACGCAGTATTTT

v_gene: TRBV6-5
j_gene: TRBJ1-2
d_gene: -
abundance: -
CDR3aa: CASSPVQRTSYGYTF
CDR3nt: TGTGCCAGCAGCCCAGTCCAGAGAACTTCTTATGGCTACACCTTC

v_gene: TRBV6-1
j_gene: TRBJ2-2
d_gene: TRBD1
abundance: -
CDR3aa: CASRGEDRVTGELFF
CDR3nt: TGTGCCAGCAGGGGAGAGGACAGGGTTACCGGGGAGCTGTTTTTT

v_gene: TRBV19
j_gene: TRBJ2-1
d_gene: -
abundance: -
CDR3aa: CASSISRAHEQFF
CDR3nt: TGTGCCAGTAGTATATCCAGGGCACATGAGCAGTTCTTC

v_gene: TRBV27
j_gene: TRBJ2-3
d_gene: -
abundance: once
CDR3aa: CASSSRTDTQYF
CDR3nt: TGTGCCAGCAGTTCACGCACAGATACGCAGTATTTT

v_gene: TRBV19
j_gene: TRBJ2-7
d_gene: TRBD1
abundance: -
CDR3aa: CASSMRDRGSYEQYF
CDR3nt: TGTGCCAGTAGTATGCGGGACAGGGGGAGCTACGAGCAGTACTTC

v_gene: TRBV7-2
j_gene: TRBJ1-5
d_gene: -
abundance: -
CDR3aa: CASSLTGRNQPQHF
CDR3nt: TGTGCCAGCAGCTTGACAGGACGTAATCAGCCCCAGCATTTT